This T cell receptor (beta chain) was sequenced during a study of early T cells in non-severe SARS-CoV-2 infection. Study-wide context: Sequencing of unsorted whole blood was done on bulk RNA, leaving chains unpaired.

Separate cDNA molecules each had unique molecular identifiers attached to them. TCRdb passed the 5' RACE reads through MiXCR, listing each CDR3 protein once. The table shows about 59,000 distinct CDR3 sequences, with about 13% occurring only once. At least ten counts were recorded for this clonotype. No antigen is known for it. Germline V gene lookup returns CDR1 MGHDK and CDR2 SYGVNS. V was cut by 1 base and J by 7 bases, with 11 bases left in between. This CDR3 contains 14 residues. General study points: VDJdb matches were skewed toward anti-spike CD8 T cell responses.

This receptor was identified in an adult who was a healthcare worker with PCR-confirmed SARS-CoV-2 infection or an uninfected control (not recorded which). The sequenced sample was whole blood, obtained at baseline. The rearrangement uses TRBV25-1 and TRBJ1-5; D is unclear. The CDR3 coding sequence is TGTGCCAGCAGTGAATGGGCGGGTGGACAGCCCCAGCATTTT. This encodes CASSEWAGGQPQHF. The variable domain in full, with the rest retrieved from reference TRBV25-1 and TRBJ1-5, is EADIYQTPRYLVIGTGKKITLECSQTMGHDKMYWYQQDPGMELHLIHYSYGVNSTEKGDLSSESTVSRIRTEHFPLTLESARPSHTSQYLCASSEWAGGQPQHFGDGTRLSIL.